This TCR beta chain came from a study of tissue T cells after allogeneic stem cell transplantation (dated by TCRdb to between 2021 and 2024). Background for the entire study: When multiple samples of a tissue existed, pathologist review of H&E sections prioritized samples with histologically apparent lymphocytes for sequencing. The study profiled TCR beta repertoires across many tissues from research autopsies of patients with and without GVHD, plus mouse models of GVHD. The human arm was a prospective observational study without blinding or randomization.

The time point label for this specimen denotes: human tissue collected at research (rapid) autopsy. Three non-HCT comparator patients with other cancers, who had at least five GI tract samples and no known GI disease at death, were retrospectively selected. After a median post-mortem interval of approximately nine hours, the autopsy tissues collected included GI sites spanning esophagus to rectum, along with liver, skin and lymphoid organs including spleen. Autopsy specimens were bisected, with one portion flash-frozen in liquid nitrogen and the remainder formalin-fixed, and GI outer muscle layers were removed. Genomic DNA was extracted from frozen tissues using the Mag-Bind Blood & Tissue DNA HDQ 96 Kit on a Chemagic 360 or the DNeasy Blood & Tissue Kit. Because of concern about red blood cell contamination, extracted DNA was further purified using the Genomic DNA Clean & Concentrator-25 kit.

About this clone: No antigen is known for it. Base qualities are not recorded, but no much larger clone differs from it by a single base.

The study at large found these results: Which tissue TCRs were alloreactive or antigen-specific was not determined in the study, and some clones might have been persisting host cells. In both patients and mice, only a limited portion of the TCR repertoire detected in tissues was captured by blood and spleen T cells. Within patients, how anatomically similar the tissues were was a key factor in shaping TCR repertoire composition, regardless of disease or transplant status. The patient cohort was small and varied clinically, and sampling depth was recognized as a limitation. For the non-GVHD comparator patients, no blood samples were available. Only a few T cell clones appeared in more than one patient, yet motif-based clustering showed tissue-specific repertoire signatures that were shared between patients.

The CDR3 spans 13 residues, from the cysteine through the phenylalanine. The DNA shown is the 39-base CDR3, in frame from base 1. Ends trimmed: V by 0 bases, J by 7 bases; bases unmatched to a gene: 2. Receptors were amplified or captured by the immunoSEQ multiplex PCR assay. TCRbeta CDR3 sequencing was performed at survey depth by Adaptive Biotechnologies, and CDR3 sequences, V/J genes, productive frequency and template counts were reported. TCR beta CDR3 regions were amplified from genomic DNA rather than RNA. The source study handled its data this way. Pairwise repertoire overlap between tissues was quantified with Jensen-Shannon divergence, where 1 means complete divergence and 0 identical. Tissues were grouped by single-linkage agglomerative hierarchical clustering of pairwise JSD values, and the clustering results were shown as dendrograms. GLIPH2 was run on all patient samples with simulation_depth 1000, kmer_min_depth 3 and cdr3_length_cutoff 8, and groups with more than two unique CDR3s were retained. A standardized tissue-overlap score extrapolated Jaccard GLIPH-group overlap across patients to a standard repertoire size of 1000 clones. Linear mixed-effect models, with tissue as a fixed effect and individual as a random effect, were used to test how diversity related to clinical or experimental variables. The table was pulled from immuneACCESS by TCRdb, which kept in-frame rearrangements only. Such tables lose some clones; where checked, under half of the loss comes from unresolved V genes, and the rest has no known cause. Clone size and the V and J calls come from that table; the DNA yielded D and trimming. The sample table lists 3,500 to 4,500 clones, approximately 69% of them with a count of one. Clones ranked in the top ten supply about 9.1% of the sample.

The source was left colon tissue, collected at autopsy. The chain joins TRBV12-3 or TRBV12-4 to TRBJ2-7, with 8 bases matching TRBD2. The TCR was taken from a woman between 18 and 55 years old with breast cancer. CDR3 region: CASSLASGAEQYF. The sequenced DNA: TGTGCCAGCAGTTTAGCTAGCGGGGCGGAGCAGTACTTC.